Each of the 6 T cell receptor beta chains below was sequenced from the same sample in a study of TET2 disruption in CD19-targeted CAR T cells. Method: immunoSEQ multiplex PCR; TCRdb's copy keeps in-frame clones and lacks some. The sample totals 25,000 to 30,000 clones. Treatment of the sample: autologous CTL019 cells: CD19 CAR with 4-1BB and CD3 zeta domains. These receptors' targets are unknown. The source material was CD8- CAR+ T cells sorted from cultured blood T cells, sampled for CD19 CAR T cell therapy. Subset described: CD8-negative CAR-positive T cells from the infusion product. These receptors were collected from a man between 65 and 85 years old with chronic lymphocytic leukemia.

The CDR3: CASSPQGTQYF. The CDR3 DNA, read in part, is TGTGCCAGCAGCCCCCAGGGTACG. This chain joins TRBV6-2 or TRBV6-3 and TRBJ2-3; D perhaps matches TRBD1 (5 bases). The CDR3 goes on 3 residues after the read ends, and that part is filled in from the germline J gene. Germline V gene sequence: CDR1 MNHEY, CDR2 SVGEGT. There are 11 residues in the CDR3. V was pared by 6 bases and J by 8 bases, with 9 bases between.

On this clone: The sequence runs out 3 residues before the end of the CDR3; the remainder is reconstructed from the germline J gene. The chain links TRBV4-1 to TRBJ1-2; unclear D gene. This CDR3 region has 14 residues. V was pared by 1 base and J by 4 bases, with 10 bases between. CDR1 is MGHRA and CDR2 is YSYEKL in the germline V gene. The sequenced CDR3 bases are TGCGCCAGCAGCCAAGGAACAGCTTCCTATGGC. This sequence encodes CASSQGTASYG. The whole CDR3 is CASSQGTASYGYTF.

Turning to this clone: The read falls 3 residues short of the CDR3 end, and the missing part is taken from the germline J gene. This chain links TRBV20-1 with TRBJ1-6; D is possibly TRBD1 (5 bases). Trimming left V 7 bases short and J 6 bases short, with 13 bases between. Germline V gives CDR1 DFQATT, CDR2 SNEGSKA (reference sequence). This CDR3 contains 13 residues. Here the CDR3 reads CSGRAGGNSPLHF. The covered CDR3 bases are TGCAGTGGGCGCGCGGGGGGTAATTCACCC.

The CDR3 reads CASSYPPGQTYEQYF. CDR3 DNA (partial): TGTGCCAGCAGCTACCCACCGGGACAGACCTACGAG. This sequence joins TRBV11-1 and TRBJ2-7; 7 bases map to TRBD1. The read ends 3 residues shy of where the CDR3 ends; the end is completed using the germline J gene. J lost 2 bases, V lost 4 bases, and 8 bases had no gene match. The CDR3 spans 15 residues. Germline CDR1 is SGHAT and CDR2 is FQDESV (reference sequence).

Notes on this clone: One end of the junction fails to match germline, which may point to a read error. This CDR3 is CASSQGQGASPLHF. CDR3 bases read: TGCGCCAGCAGCCAGGGACAGGGGGCCTCACCC. This chain uses TRBV4-2 with TRBJ1-6; 12 positions agree with TRBD1. With the read ending 3 residues before the CDR3 end, the germline J gene is used to fill in that end. The CDR3 length is 14 residues. Germline CDR1 LGHNA, CDR2 YNFKEQ.

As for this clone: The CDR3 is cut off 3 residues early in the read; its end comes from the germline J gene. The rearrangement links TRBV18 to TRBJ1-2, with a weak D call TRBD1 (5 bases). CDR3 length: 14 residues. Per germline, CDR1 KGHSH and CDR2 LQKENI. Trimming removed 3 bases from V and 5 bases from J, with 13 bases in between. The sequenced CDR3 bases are TGTGCCAGCTCACCTCCGACGGGGGGGTATGGC. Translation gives CASSPPTGGYG. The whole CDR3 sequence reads CASSPPTGGYGYTF.